The sequence of this T cell receptor (beta chain) was determined in a study of T-cell memory formation after mild COVID-19. Study findings and constraints: Day 15 to 85 contracting clones showed balanced CD4/CD8; day 15 to 37 expanders favored CD4+.

This clonotype turned up a few times. The antigen remains unidentified. Germline V gene lookup returns CDR1 MNHEY and CDR2 SVGEGT. The CDR3 consists of 16 residues. Germline trimming cut 0 bases from V and 3 bases from J; bases unmatched to any gene: 5. Employing constant-segment primers, 5'RACE generated TCR alpha and TCR beta cDNA libraries bearing sample barcodes and UMIs. TCRdb re-called the 5' RACE reads through MiXCR, storing one row per CDR3 protein. Among about 190,000 distinct CDR3 sequences listed, around 16% were seen once. The rearrangement uses TRBV6-2 or TRBV6-3 and TRBJ1-5; TRBD1 matches 7 bases. The sequence came from an adult woman who had mild COVID-19 (a few samples of this study predate the infection). Cell type and time point are not known. The specimen was PBMCs or a T cell subset sorted from them (not recorded which). This CDR3 reads CASSYSSRGNNQPQHF. Here the CDR3 DNA reads TGTGCCAGCAGTTACTCGAGCAGGGGGAACAATCAGCCCCAGCATTTT.